These 18 T cell receptor beta chains were all obtained from the same sample, sequenced in a study of human T cells and chemical hapten exposure. Time point given: patch test 1, 2 weeks after DPC sensitization. Treatment: therapeutic diphenylcyclopropenone sensitization with weekly scalp DPC. One entry per CDR3 protein results from TCRdb running MiXCR on the RACE reads. The data hold a few hundred thousand distinct CDR3 sequences, with 4% to 5.5% observed a single time. Here the sequenced sample was whole blood, taken in connection with sensitization to the hapten diphenylcyclopropenone (DPC). Receptors were obtained from a woman aged 50 to 65 with alopecia areata. Some clones in this sample may be carry-over from other donors' samples.

This clonotype was seen a handful of times. The V call is TRBV7-4, the J call TRBJ1-6; D is ambiguous. Trimming took off 2 bases at V and 4 bases at J, with 12 bases between the two ends. The length of the CDR3 is 16 residues. CDR1 and CDR2 from the germline V gene are SGHVT and SQSDAQ. CDR3 nucleotide sequence: TGTGCCAGCAGCTTAAAGTTCTGGCATTATAATTCACCCCTCCACTTT. Translating gives CASSLKFWHYNSPLHF.

The table lists this clonotype with a count of one. Since a much larger clone is just one base distant, this may be a read error. This chain uses TRBV7-6 with TRBJ1-5; D is undetermined. The CDR3 length is 13 residues. V lost 4 bases to trimming and J lost 8 bases, with 12 bases between them. CDR1 and CDR2 from the germline V gene are SGHVS and FNYEAQ. The CDR3 DNA sequence: TGTGCCAGCAGCTCGCTCAGTTATAAGCCCCAGCATTTT. This codes for CASSSLSYKPQHF.

This clonotype was detected ten times or more. The J gene is TRBJ1-6, the V gene TRBV5-1; D remains unclear. The CDR3 has 13 amino acids. In germline, CDR1 is SGHRS, CDR2 YFSETQ. Trimming took off 0 bases at V and 9 bases at J, with 7 bases between the two ends. The CDR3 sequence: CASSLDTLSPLHF. In DNA, the CDR3 is TGCGCCAGCAGCTTGGACACTCTTTCACCCCTCCACTTT.

As to this clonotype: Given a much more abundant clone one base away, this may be a read error. The gene calls are TRBV28 and TRBJ2-7, with D perhaps TRBD2 (5 bases). The CDR3 runs to 15 residues. Germline V gene sequence: CDR1 MDHEN, CDR2 SYDVKM. The CDR3 reads CARSLHRGRSYEQYF. CDR3 sequence (DNA): TGTGCCAGAAGTTTACATCGCGGGCGATCCTACGAGCAGTACTTC. The whole variable domain, filled in from reference TRBV28 and TRBJ2-7, reads DVKVTQSSRYLVKRTGEKVFLECVQDMDHENMFWYRQDPGLGLRLIYFSYDVKMKEKGDIPEGYSVSREKKERFSLILESASTNQTSMYLCARSLHRGRSYEQYFGPGTRLTVT.

There are many counts of this clonotype. The gene calls are TRBV10-1 and TRBJ2-7; 7 nucleotides align to TRBD2. Germline CDR1 WNHNN, CDR2 SYGVQD (reference sequence). V was pared by 6 bases and J by 3 bases, with 11 bases of the junction left unmatched. This CDR3 contains 15 residues. CDR3: CASSLSRERSYEQYF. CDR3 in DNA: TGCGCCAGCAGCCTGTCGCGGGAGCGGAGCTACGAGCAGTACTTC.

This chain joins TRBV29-1 and TRBJ2-3; D gene ambiguous. Trimming removed 1 base from V and 0 bases from J, with 14 bases in between. This CDR3 region has 16 residues. Per germline, CDR1 SQVTM and CDR2 ANQGSEA. The CDR3 nucleotides are TGCAGCGTTGAAGGGCAGACCATTTCAAGCACAGATACGCAGTATTTT. Translated, it gives CSVEGQTISSTDTQYF.

V gene TRBV12-3 or TRBV12-4 combines with J gene TRBJ1-5; no reliable D call. Between the trimmed V and J ends, which lost 5 bases and 1 base, there was a span of 9 bases. This CDR3 has 14 amino acids. CDR3 protein: CASSPLRSNQPQHF. DNA of the CDR3: TGTGCCAGCAGTCCCCTGAGGAGCAATCAGCCCCAGCATTTT.

This clonotype has ten or more counts. The chain couples TRBV2 to TRBJ2-4; no reliable D call. V was pared by 4 bases and J by 8 bases, with 15 bases between. The germline gives CDR1 SNHLY, CDR2 FYNNEI. The CDR3 contains 14 residues. CDR3 residues: CASSVETKGHIQYF. CDR3 in DNA: TGTGCCAGCAGTGTAGAGACGAAGGGTCACATTCAGTACTTC.

This chain uses TRBV20-1 with TRBJ1-1, with unresolved D. The CDR3 is 14 amino acids. Germline lookup yields CDR1 DFQATT and CDR2 SNEGSKA (reference sequence). V was clipped by 4 bases and J by 1 base, with 13 bases between them. CDR3 protein: CSANQAARNTEAFF. As DNA, the CDR3 is TGCAGTGCTAACCAGGCCGCCAGGAACACTGAAGCTTTCTTT.

The DNA of the CDR3 is TGTGCCAGCAGTTACTTCTCTAGTGAAGGGACAGATACGCAGTATTTT. This translates into CASSYFSSEGTDTQYF. The rearrangement links TRBV6-6 to TRBJ2-3, with D unresolved. The germline V gene has CDR1 MNHNY and CDR2 SVGAGI (reference sequence). The CDR3 is 16 amino acids. The V end lost 1 base, the J end lost 3 bases, and 14 bases lay between the germline ends.

This clonotype occurred many times. This rearrangement joins TRBV7-2 to TRBJ1-1, with D perhaps matching TRBD1 (6 bases). Germline V lookup: CDR1 SGHTA, CDR2 FQGNSA. Trimming removed 3 bases at V and 0 bases at J, with 11 bases between. The CDR3 totals 15 residues. CDR3: CASSLSGAVNTEAFF. CDR3 DNA sequence: TGTGCCAGCAGCTTGTCGGGGGCAGTGAACACTGAAGCTTTCTTT.

This clonotype appeared many times. The CDR3 nucleotides read TGTGCCAGCTCACCGGGTCAGTACCAAGAGACCCAGTACTTC. Translation gives CASSPGQYQETQYF. The J gene is TRBJ2-5, the V gene TRBV18; D is unclear. Germline V lookup: CDR1 KGHSH, CDR2 LQKENI. CDR3 size: 14 residues. The V end was cut by 3 bases, the J end by 0 bases, with 8 bases between.

The table lists this clonotype with many counts. The chain recombines TRBV12-3 or TRBV12-4 with TRBJ2-1, with D possibly being TRBD1 or TRBD2 (5 bases each). The CDR3 sequence is 13 residues long. The ends were cut back, 8 bases at V and 9 bases at J, with 17 bases in the middle. The CDR3: CASDDGADTEQFF. As DNA, the CDR3 is TGTGCCAGCGATGACGGGGCCGACACTGAGCAGTTCTTC.

This clonotype came up many times. The gene calls are TRBV7-8 and TRBJ1-2; D is undetermined. With 5 bases removed from V and 6 bases from J, the gap between germline ends came to 10 bases. The CDR3 contains 12 residues. The V gene's germline CDR1 is SGHVS and CDR2 FQNEAQ. The chain's CDR3 is CASSAGRDGYTF. CDR3 sequence (DNA): TGTGCCAGCAGCGCCGGGCGCGATGGCTACACCTTC.

This clonotype was seen many times. The chain uses TRBV11-2 and TRBJ2-7, with TRBD2 matching 9 bases. CDR1 is SGHAT, CDR2 FQNNGV, per germline. The CDR3 covers 17 residues. The V segment lost 0 bases and the J segment 0 bases; nucleotides outside the gene matches: 6. DNA of the CDR3: TGTGCCAGCAGCTTAGAGGGACTAGCTGACTTCTCCTACGAGCAGTACTTC. This encodes CASSLEGLADFSYEQYF.

This clonotype was seen ten or more times. The chain couples TRBV20-1 to TRBJ2-3; D ambiguous. The germline V gene encodes CDR1 DFQATT and CDR2 SNEGSKA (reference sequence). The CDR3 extends over 14 amino acids. Deletions cut 0 bases from V and 2 bases from J, with 9 bases between. CDR3 bases: TGCAGTGCTAGAGACCTACAGTCCACAGATACGCAGTATTTT. This translates into CSARDLQSTDTQYF.

The chain joins TRBV12-3 or TRBV12-4 to TRBJ1-5; D possibly corresponds to TRBD1 (5 bases). CDR3 length equals 16 residues. V was trimmed by 6 bases and J by 2 bases, leaving 17 bases between them. The CDR3 here is CASSSPTVMGNQPQHF. The CDR3 DNA is TGTGCCAGCAGCTCCCCGACAGTAATGGGCAATCAGCCCCAGCATTTT.

There are many counts of this clonotype. The V and J genes are TRBV9 and TRBJ2-5; 11 bases match TRBD2. The germline CDR1 and CDR2 sequences are SGDLS and YYNGEE. Trimming took 4 bases from V and 2 from J; bases not matched to a gene: 7. The CDR3 contains 16 residues. CDR3 sequence reads: CASSPATSGSQETQYF. CDR3 nucleotides: TGTGCCAGCAGCCCTGCCACTAGCGGGAGTCAAGAGACCCAGTACTTC.